This passage covers 21 T cell receptor beta chains from one sample sequenced in a study of shared clonotypes between healthy human individuals. TCRdb's table, derived via immunoSEQ multiplex PCR, lists solely in-frame clones and lacks some. The table lists about half a million clones, 79% of them singletons. Sequencing was carried out using PBMCs. All receptors come from a woman between 40 and 55 years old in good health. Some clones in this sample may be carry-over from other donors' samples.

This sequence joins TRBV7-9 and TRBJ1-5, with 8 nucleotides matching TRBD1. Per germline, CDR1 SEHNR and CDR2 FQNEAQ (reference sequence). This CDR3 is 16 amino acids long. The trim removed 5 bases at V and 7 bases at J, leaving 13 bases unmatched. CDR3 DNA: TGTGCCAGCAGCCACACCCAGGGGGCGCGGGGGCAGCCCCAGCATTTT. This encodes CASSHTQGARGQPQHF.

This chain joins TRBV6-5 and TRBJ1-4; D unresolved. With 0 bases removed from V and 4 bases from J, the gap between germline ends came to 9 bases. From germline, CDR1 is MNHEY and CDR2 SVGAGI. CDR3 length: 15 residues. The CDR3, as DNA: TGTGCCAGCAGTTACTCGGACGGAGTTAATGAAAAACTGTTTTTT. Protein: CASSYSDGVNEKLFF.

This clone was counted a single time. The V and J genes are TRBV6-6 and TRBJ1-1; a weak D match, TRBD1 (5 bases). V lost 6 bases and J 1 base, leaving 12 bases between the germline ends. The germline gives CDR1 MNHNY, CDR2 SVGAGI (reference sequence). CDR3 length: 14 residues. The CDR3 protein is CASRQDGTNTEAFF. CDR3 in DNA: TGTGCCAGCAGACAGGACGGAACGAACACTGAAGCTTTCTTT.

The V call is TRBV19, the J call TRBJ1-2; D unresolved. Germline assignment: CDR1 LNHDA and CDR2 SQIVND (reference sequence). V was shortened by 5 bases and J by 4 bases, with 11 bases between the two germline ends. The CDR3 extends over 13 amino acids. Here the CDR3 DNA reads TGTGCCAGTAGTTTAGCAGGCGTCTATGGCTACACCTTC. Translated: CASSLAGVYGYTF.

This clone has only a few counts. The gene calls are TRBV5-1 and TRBJ2-1; 14 nucleotides agree with TRBD2. This CDR3 has 17 residues. The J segment lost 6 bases and the V segment lost 1 base, leaving 6 bases of the junction unmatched. Per the germline V gene, CDR1 is SGHRS and CDR2 is YFSETQ. CDR3 bases: TGCGCCAGCAGCTTGTGGGGACTAGCGGGAGTACCCAATGAGCAGTTCTTC. The encoded protein is CASSLWGLAGVPNEQFF.

V is TRBV7-2 and J is TRBJ2-7, with TRBD1 as a possible D gene (6 bases). V was trimmed by 3 bases and J by 1 base, leaving 10 bases between them. The length of the CDR3 is 14 residues. Germline V gene lookup returns CDR1 SGHTA and CDR2 FQGNSA. The CDR3 sequence: CASSFPRGSYEQYF. The DNA for the CDR3 is TGTGCCAGCAGCTTCCCCAGGGGTTCCTACGAGCAGTACTTC.

The chain joins TRBV15 to TRBJ1-5, with D tentatively TRBD1 (5 bases). The V gene lost 0 bases and the J gene lost 4 bases, with 10 bases spanning the gap. Germline V lookup: CDR1 LNHNV, CDR2 YYDKDF (reference sequence). The CDR3 contains 15 residues. In DNA form, the CDR3 reads TGTGCCACCAGCAGAGATAGGGCAGGGAATCAGCCCCAGCATTTT. Translating gives CATSRDRAGNQPQHF.

The gene calls are TRBV2 and TRBJ2-7; 14 bases are shared with TRBD2. The CDR3 loop spans 14 amino acids. V trimming: 8 bases; J trimming: 6 bases; junction bases outside the gene matches: 6. CDR1 SNHLY and CDR2 FYNNEI come from the germline V gene. CDR3 in amino acids: CASGGTSGSFEQYF. The CDR3 bases are TGTGCCAGCGGGGGGACTAGCGGGAGTTTCGAGCAGTACTTC. The full variable domain, rest sourced from reference TRBV2 and TRBJ2-7, is EPEVTQTPSHQVTQMGQEVILRCVPISNHLYFYWYRQILGQKVEFLVSFYNNEISEKSEIFDDQFSVERPDGSNFTLKIRSTKLEDSAMYFCASGGTSGSFEQYFGPGTRLTVT.

This chain links TRBV7-2 with TRBJ2-7, with a possible D match to TRBD2 (5 bases). V was cut by 2 bases and J by 5 bases, with 19 bases left in between. CDR1 is SGHTA and CDR2 is FQGNSA in the germline V gene. The CDR3 sequence is 16 residues long. CDR3 amino acids: CASSLTAFGVIDEQYF. CDR3 coding DNA: TGTGCCAGCAGCTTAACCGCCTTCGGGGTCATCGACGAGCAGTACTTC. Complete variable domain (other parts from reference TRBV7-2 and TRBJ2-7): GAGVSQSPSNKVTEKGKDVELRCDPISGHTALYWYRQSLGQGLEFLIYFQGNSAPDKSGLPSDRFSAERTGGSVSTLTIQRTQQEDSAVYLCASSLTAFGVIDEQYFGPGTRLTVT.

The V gene is TRBV4-2, the J gene TRBJ2-1; TRBD2 is a possible D gene (6 bases). CDR3 length: 15 amino acids. Trimming took off 4 bases at V and 5 bases at J, with 15 bases between the two ends. CDR1 LGHNA and CDR2 YNFKEQ come from the germline V gene. The CDR3 DNA reads TGTGCCAGCAGCCCCGGCCTAGCGCGACACAATGAGCAGTTCTTC. Protein sequence: CASSPGLARHNEQFF.

The chain couples TRBV10-2 to TRBJ2-5, with D possibly being TRBD2 (5 bases). Germline CDR1 is WSHSY and CDR2 is SAAADI. V was trimmed by 0 bases and J by 4 bases, leaving 12 bases between them. This CDR3 is 15 amino acids long. CDR3 residues: CASSESRGGRETQYF. CDR3 nucleotide sequence: TGCGCCAGCAGTGAGTCCCGGGGTGGTCGAGAGACCCAGTACTTC.

This clone occurred once. The V and J genes are TRBV27 and TRBJ1-1; 9 nucleotides line up with TRBD1. With V trimmed by 5 bases and J by 7 bases, 11 bases remained unmatched. This CDR3 is built from 15 residues. Germline-derived CDR1 and CDR2 are MNHEY and SMNVEV (reference sequence). This CDR3 is CASSTLGQGRGEAFF. In DNA, the CDR3 is TGTGCCAGCAGTACCCTTGGACAGGGGCGGGGTGAAGCTTTCTTT.

The gene calls are TRBV5-1 and TRBJ2-7; 12 nucleotides match TRBD1. CDR1 is SGHRS, CDR2 YFSETQ, per germline. The ends lost 3 bases at V and 6 bases at J; junction bases unmatched: 4. The CDR3 spans 14 residues. CDR3 nucleotides: TGCGCCAGCAGCTGGGGGACAGGGGGCTCCGAGCAGTACTTC. It yields the protein CASSWGTGGSEQYF.

This chain joins TRBV2 and TRBJ2-1, with D hard to call. V was pared by 10 bases and J by 3 bases, with 7 bases between. This CDR3 is 11 amino acids long. Germline V gene data show CDR1 as SNHLY and CDR2 as FYNNEI. CDR3 in DNA: TGTGCCACCCGTAACTACAATGAGCAGTTCTTC. This codes for CATRNYNEQFF.

The J gene is TRBJ1-2, the V gene TRBV19, with a tentative D call TRBD1 (5 bases). The CDR3 extends over 15 amino acids. V dropped 5 bases and J dropped 8 bases, with 21 bases sitting between them. The germline gives CDR1 LNHDA, CDR2 SQIVND (reference sequence). CDR3 loop: CASSGATLPWGGYTF. CDR3 DNA sequence: TGTGCCAGTAGTGGAGCAACACTCCCGTGGGGCGGCTACACCTTC. The full variable domain, in which reference TRBV19 and TRBJ1-2 provide the parts outside the CDR3, is DGGITQSPKYLFRKEGQNVTLSCEQNLNHDAMYWYRQDPGQGLRLIYYSQIVNDFQKGDIAEGYSVSREKKESFPLTVTSAQKNPTAFYLCASSGATLPWGGYTFGSGTRLTVV.

V and J are TRBV29-1 and TRBJ1-2; the D gene is possibly TRBD1 (6 bases). Germline V lookup: CDR1 SQVTM, CDR2 ANQGSEA. The CDR3 sequence is 12 residues long. The CDR3 bases are TGCAGTGGTACAGGGTTGGGAGGTGGCTACACCTTC. It codes for CSGTGLGGGYTF.

In regard to this clone: At the DNA level, this CDR3 is encoded by other sequences in the same sample as well. The chain carries TRBV5-1 and TRBJ2-7; D perhaps matches TRBD2 (6 bases). The germline V gene encodes CDR1 SGHRS and CDR2 YFSETQ. The germline V and J ends were trimmed by 0 bases and 4 bases, with 8 bases remaining between them. The CDR3 extends over 13 amino acids. The chain's CDR3 is CASSLVGGYEQYF. The CDR3 nucleotides are TGCGCCAGCAGCTTGGTGGGGGGTTACGAGCAGTACTTC.

V usage is TRBV18 and J usage is TRBJ1-1; D is uncertain. There are 14 residues in the CDR3. V was trimmed by 5 bases and J by 0 bases, leaving 10 bases between them. In germline, CDR1 is KGHSH, CDR2 LQKENI. The CDR3: CASSLRTLNTEAFF. The CDR3, as DNA: TGTGCCAGCTCATTAAGGACCCTGAACACTGAAGCTTTCTTT.

J is TRBJ2-1 and V is TRBV2; D ambiguous. The CDR3 sequence is 13 residues long. CDR1 and CDR2 from the germline V gene are SNHLY and FYNNEI. Trimming took 6 bases from V and 5 from J, leaving 11 bases between them. The CDR3 is CASSRLGNNEQFF. For the CDR3, the DNA is TGTGCCAGCAGCCGCCTGGGTAACAATGAGCAGTTCTTC. Together with reference TRBV2 and TRBJ2-1, the CDR3 gives the full variable domain: EPEVTQTPSHQVTQMGQEVILRCVPISNHLYFYWYRQILGQKVEFLVSFYNNEISEKSEIFDDQFSVERPDGSNFTLKIRSTKLEDSAMYFCASSRLGNNEQFFGPGTRLTVL.

V gene TRBV7-2 combines with J gene TRBJ1-2; TRBD1 is a possible D gene (6 bases). The CDR3 is 14 residues long. In germline, CDR1 is SGHTA, CDR2 FQGNSA. Trimming shortened V by 1 base and J by 7 bases, and 13 bases separated the two germline ends. CDR3 sequence: CASSLGSRGPGYTF. CDR3 nucleotide sequence: TGTGCCAGCAGCTTAGGTTCCAGGGGCCCTGGCTACACCTTC.

In regard to this clone: No DNA is shown, since the ends of the CDR3 on it are uncertain; the CDR3 is the one TCRdb lists. The chain links TRBV21-1 to TRBJ2-7; TRBD1 is taken as the D call from the table, unchecked against the DNA. TRBV21-1 is recorded as a pseudogene. Including both end residues, the CDR3 is 18 amino acids long. CDR3 in amino acids: CASSKVGTGSHLSYEQYF.